This record covers a single T cell receptor (beta chain). This sample's treatment: oral pan-JAK inhibitor, 5-10 mg twice daily. This entry is derived from a study of CD8+ T cells in alopecia areata. Study-level background: The study gave treated patients oral tofacitinib at 5 to 10 mg twice daily.

Germline CDR1 and CDR2: GTSNPN and SVGIG (reference sequence). V lost 0 bases and J 7 bases, leaving 19 bases between the germline ends. The CDR3 is 15 residues long. Sequencing templates came from extracted RNA that was reverse transcribed into cDNA. Data came from immunoSEQ multiplex PCR; TCRdb stores just in-frame clones and leaves some out. The sample consists of under 300,000 clones, 60% of them appearing once. The chain joins TRBV30 to TRBJ2-7, with D perhaps TRBD1 (5 bases). The sequences come from CD4+ T cells sorted from blood, collected around week 54, from a patient treated with tofacitinib. This TCR was sampled from a human donor with alopecia areata. For the CDR3, the DNA is TGTGCCTGGAGTGTAATGGGCAGGGCCTCGATTGAGCAGTACTTC. It is translated as CAWSVMGRASIEQYF.